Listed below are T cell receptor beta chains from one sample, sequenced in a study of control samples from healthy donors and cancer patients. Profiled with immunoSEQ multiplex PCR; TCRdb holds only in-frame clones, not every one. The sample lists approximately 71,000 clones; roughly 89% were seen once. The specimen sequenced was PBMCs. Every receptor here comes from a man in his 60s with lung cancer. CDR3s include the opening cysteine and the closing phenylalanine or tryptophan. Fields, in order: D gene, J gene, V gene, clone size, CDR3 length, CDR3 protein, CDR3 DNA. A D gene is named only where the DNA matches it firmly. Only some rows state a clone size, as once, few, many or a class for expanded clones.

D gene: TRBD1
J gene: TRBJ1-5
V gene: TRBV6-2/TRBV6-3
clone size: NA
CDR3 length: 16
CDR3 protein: CASSYSEGAGNQPQHF
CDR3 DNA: TGTGCCAGCAGTTACTCGGAGGGGGCCGGCAATCAGCCCCAGCATTTT

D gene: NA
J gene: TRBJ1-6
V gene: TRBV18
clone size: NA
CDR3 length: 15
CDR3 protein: CASSPEVRASAPLHF
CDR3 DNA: TGTGCCAGCTCACCAGAGGTCCGGGCGAGCGCACCCCTCCACTTT

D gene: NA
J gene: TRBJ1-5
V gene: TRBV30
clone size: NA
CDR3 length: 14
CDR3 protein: CAWSVARGSQPQHF
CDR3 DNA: TGTGCCTGGAGTGTAGCACGGGGGAGTCAGCCCCAGCATTTT

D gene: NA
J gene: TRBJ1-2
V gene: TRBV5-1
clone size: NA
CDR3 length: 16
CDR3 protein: CASSLEGAVFFYGYTF
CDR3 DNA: TGCGCCAGCAGCTTGGAAGGGGCAGTTTTTTTCTATGGCTACACCTTC

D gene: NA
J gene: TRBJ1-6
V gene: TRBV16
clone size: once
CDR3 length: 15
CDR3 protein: CASSQTTGWNSPLHF
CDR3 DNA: TGTGCCAGCAGCCAGACTACAGGGTGGAATTCACCCCTCCACTTT

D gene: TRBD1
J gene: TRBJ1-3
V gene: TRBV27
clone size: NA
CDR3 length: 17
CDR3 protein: CASSLPTGASPGNTIYF
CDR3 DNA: TGTGCCAGCAGTTTGCCCACAGGGGCTTCACCCGGAAACACCATATATTTT

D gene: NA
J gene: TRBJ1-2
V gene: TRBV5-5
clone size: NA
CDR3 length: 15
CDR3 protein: CASSLEQDPNYGYTF
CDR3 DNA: TGTGCCAGCAGCTTGGAGCAGGACCCTAACTATGGCTACACCTTC

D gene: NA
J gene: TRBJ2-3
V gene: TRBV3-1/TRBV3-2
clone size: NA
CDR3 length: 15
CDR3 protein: CASSQYRTDTDTQYF
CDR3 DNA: TGTGCCAGCAGCCAATATAGGACTGACACAGATACGCAGTATTTT

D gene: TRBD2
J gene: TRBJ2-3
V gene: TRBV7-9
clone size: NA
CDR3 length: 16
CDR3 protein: CASSHSSGGGTDTQYF
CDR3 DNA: TGTGCCAGCAGTCATTCTAGCGGGGGGGGCACAGATACGCAGTATTTT

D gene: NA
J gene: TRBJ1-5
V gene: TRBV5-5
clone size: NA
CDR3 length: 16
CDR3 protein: CASSPGGGGNNQPQHF
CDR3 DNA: TGTGCCAGCAGCCCCGGCGGGGGGGGAAACAATCAGCCCCAGCATTTT

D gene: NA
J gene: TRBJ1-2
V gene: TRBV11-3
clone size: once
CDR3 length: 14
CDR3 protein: CASSAETEDYGYTF
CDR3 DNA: TGTGCCAGCAGCGCCGAGACAGAAGACTATGGCTACACCTTC

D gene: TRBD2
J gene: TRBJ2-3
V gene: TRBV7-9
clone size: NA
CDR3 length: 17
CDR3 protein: CASSLRLAGVITDTQYF
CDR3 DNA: TGTGCCAGCAGCCTAAGACTAGCGGGGGTAATCACAGATACGCAGTATTTT

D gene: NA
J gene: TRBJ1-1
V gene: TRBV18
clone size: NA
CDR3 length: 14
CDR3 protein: CASSRVLGNTEAFF
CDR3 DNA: TGTGCCAGCTCCCGGGTATTGGGGAACACTGAAGCTTTCTTT

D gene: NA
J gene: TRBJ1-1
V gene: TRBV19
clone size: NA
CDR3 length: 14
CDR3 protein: CASSIPQIRAEAFF
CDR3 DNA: TGTGCCAGTAGTATACCACAGATTAGGGCTGAAGCTTTCTTT

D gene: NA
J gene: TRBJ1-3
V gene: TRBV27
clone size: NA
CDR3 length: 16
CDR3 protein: CASSQQGTLAGNTIYF
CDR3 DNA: TGTGCCAGCAGCCAGCAGGGGACCCTCGCTGGAAACACCATATATTTT

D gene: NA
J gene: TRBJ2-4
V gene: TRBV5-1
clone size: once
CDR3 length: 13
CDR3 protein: CASSLDSKNIQYF
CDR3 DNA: TGCGCCAGCAGCTTGGACAGCAAAAACATTCAGTACTTC

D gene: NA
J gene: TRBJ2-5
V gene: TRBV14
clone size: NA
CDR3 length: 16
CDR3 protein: CASSQVRGLTQETQYF
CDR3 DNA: TGTGCCAGCAGCCAAGTTAGGGGGTTAACTCAAGAGACCCAGTACTTC

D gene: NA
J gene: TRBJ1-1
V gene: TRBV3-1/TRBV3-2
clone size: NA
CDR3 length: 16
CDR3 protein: CASSQDPPGLGAEAFF
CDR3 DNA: TGTGCCAGCAGCCAAGATCCCCCCGGGTTGGGCGCTGAAGCTTTCTTT

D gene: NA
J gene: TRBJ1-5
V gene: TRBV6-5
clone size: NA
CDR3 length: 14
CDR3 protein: CASSYNGVGQPQHF
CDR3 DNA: TGTGCCAGCAGTTACAATGGGGTGGGTCAGCCCCAGCATTTT

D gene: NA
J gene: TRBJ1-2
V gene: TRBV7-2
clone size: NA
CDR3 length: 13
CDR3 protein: CASSRYRDYGYTF
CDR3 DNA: TGTGCCAGCAGCCGCTACAGAGACTATGGCTACACCTTC

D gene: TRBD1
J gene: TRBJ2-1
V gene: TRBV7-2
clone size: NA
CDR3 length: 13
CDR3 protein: CASSLDRDDEQFF
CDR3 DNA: TGTGCCAGCAGCCTAGACAGGGACGATGAGCAGTTCTTC

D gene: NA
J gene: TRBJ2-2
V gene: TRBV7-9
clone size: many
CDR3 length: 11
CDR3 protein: CASSLISQLFF
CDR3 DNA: TGTGCCAGCAGCCTGATATCCCAGCTGTTTTTT

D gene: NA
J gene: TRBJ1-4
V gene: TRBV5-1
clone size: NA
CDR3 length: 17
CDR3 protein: CASSLVGGKGTNEKLFF
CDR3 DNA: TGCGCCAGCAGCCTGGTCGGGGGGAAGGGAACTAATGAAAAACTGTTTTTT

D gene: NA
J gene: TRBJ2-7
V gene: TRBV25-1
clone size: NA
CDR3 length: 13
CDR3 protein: CASSRGDGYEQYF
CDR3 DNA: TGTGCCAGCAGTCGAGGGGACGGCTACGAGCAGTACTTC

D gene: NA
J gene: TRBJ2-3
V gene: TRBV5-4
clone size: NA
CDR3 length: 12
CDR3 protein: CASSLTQDTQYF
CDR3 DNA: TGTGCCAGCAGCTTGACGCAAGATACGCAGTATTTT

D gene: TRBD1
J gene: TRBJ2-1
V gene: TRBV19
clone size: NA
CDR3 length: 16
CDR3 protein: CASSTPDRVSYNEQFF
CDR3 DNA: TGTGCCAGTAGTACCCCGGACAGGGTCTCCTACAATGAGCAGTTCTTC

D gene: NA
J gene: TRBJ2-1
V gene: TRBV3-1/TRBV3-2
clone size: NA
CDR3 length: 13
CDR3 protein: CASSPDYYNEQFF
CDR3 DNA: TGTGCCAGCAGCCCGGACTACTACAATGAGCAGTTCTTC

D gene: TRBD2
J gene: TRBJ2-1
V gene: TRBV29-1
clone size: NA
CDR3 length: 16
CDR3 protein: CSVPRAGSGAYNEQFF
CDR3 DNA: TGCAGCGTCCCCCGGGCAGGGAGCGGGGCCTACAATGAGCAGTTCTTC

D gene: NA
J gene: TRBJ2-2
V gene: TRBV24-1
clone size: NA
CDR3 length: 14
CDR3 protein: CATSRQGGAGELFF
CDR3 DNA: TGTGCCACCAGTAGGCAGGGGGGGGCCGGGGAGCTGTTTTTT

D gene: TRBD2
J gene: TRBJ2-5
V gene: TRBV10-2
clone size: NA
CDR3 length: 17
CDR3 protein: CASSGQTSGGPQETQYF
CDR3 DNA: TGCGCCAGCAGTGGACAGACTAGCGGGGGGCCCCAAGAGACCCAGTACTTC

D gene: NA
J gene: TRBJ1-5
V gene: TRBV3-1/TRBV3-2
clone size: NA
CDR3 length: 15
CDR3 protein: CASSQESGINQPQHF
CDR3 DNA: TGTGCCAGCAGCCAAGAATCGGGGATCAATCAGCCCCAGCATTTT

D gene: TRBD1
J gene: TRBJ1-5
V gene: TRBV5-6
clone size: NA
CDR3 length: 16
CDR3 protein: CASSGSGQGRDQPQHF
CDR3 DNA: TGTGCCAGCAGCGGCTCGGGACAGGGGCGAGATCAGCCCCAGCATTTT

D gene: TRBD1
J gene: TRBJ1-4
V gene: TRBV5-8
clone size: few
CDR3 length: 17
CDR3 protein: CASSPRQGSISNEKLFF
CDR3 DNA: TGTGCCAGCAGCCCTCGACAGGGATCCATTTCTAATGAAAAACTGTTTTTT

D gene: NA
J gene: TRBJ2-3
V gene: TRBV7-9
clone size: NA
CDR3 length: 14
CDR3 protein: CASSLDQVRDTQYF
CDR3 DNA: TGTGCCAGCAGCTTGGATCAGGTTCGGGATACGCAGTATTTT

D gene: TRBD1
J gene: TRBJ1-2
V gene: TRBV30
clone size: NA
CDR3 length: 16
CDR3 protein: CAWSATGASTNYGYTF
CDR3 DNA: TGTGCCTGGAGTGCTACAGGGGCCAGCACCAACTATGGCTACACCTTC

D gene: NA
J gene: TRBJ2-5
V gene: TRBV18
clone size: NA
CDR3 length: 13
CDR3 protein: CASSPPGQETQYF
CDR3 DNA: TGTGCCAGCTCACCCCCGGGGCAAGAGACCCAGTACTTC

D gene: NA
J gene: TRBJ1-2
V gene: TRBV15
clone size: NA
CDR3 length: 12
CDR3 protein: CATSSRLYGYTF
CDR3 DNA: TGTGCCACCAGCTCACGCCTCTATGGCTACACCTTC

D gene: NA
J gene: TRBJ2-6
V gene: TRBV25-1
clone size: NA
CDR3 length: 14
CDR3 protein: CASSKTVGANVLTF
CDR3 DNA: TGTGCCAGCAGTAAGACAGTTGGGGCCAACGTCCTGACTTTC

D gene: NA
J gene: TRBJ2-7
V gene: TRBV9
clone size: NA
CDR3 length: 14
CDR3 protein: CASSVGGSSYEQYF
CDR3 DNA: TGTGCCAGCAGCGTAGGGGGGAGCTCCTACGAGCAGTACTTC

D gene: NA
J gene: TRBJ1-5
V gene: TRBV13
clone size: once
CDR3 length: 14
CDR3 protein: CASSARGGNQPQHF
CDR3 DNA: TGTGCCAGCTCTGCCCGGGGTGGCAATCAGCCCCAGCATTTT

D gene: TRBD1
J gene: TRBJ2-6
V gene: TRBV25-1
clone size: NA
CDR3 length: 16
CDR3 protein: CASSDRQGTGANVLTF
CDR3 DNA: TGTGCCAGCAGTGACCGACAGGGCACTGGGGCCAACGTCCTGACTTTC

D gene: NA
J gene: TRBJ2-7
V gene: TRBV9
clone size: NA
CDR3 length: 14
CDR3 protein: CASSPDPGTYEQYF
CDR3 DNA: TGTGCCAGCAGCCCAGACCCGGGGACCTACGAGCAGTACTTC

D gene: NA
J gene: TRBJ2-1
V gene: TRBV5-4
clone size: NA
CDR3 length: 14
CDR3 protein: CASSLDAPSNEQFF
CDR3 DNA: TGTGCCAGCAGCTTGGATGCCCCCAGCAATGAGCAGTTCTTC

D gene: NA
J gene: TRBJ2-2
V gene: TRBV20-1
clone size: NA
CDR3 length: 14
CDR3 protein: CSASLAGYTGELFF
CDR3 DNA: TGCAGTGCTAGTCTAGCAGGATACACCGGGGAGCTGTTTTTT

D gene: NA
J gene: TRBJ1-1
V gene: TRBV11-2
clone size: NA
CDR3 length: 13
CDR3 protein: CASRPNRAGEAFF
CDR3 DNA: TGTGCCAGCAGGCCTAACAGGGCTGGTGAAGCTTTCTTT

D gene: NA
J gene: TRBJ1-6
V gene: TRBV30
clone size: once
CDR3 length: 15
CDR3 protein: CAWGPLGSYNSPLHF
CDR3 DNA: TGTGCCTGGGGCCCCTTGGGCTCCTATAATTCACCCCTCCACTTT

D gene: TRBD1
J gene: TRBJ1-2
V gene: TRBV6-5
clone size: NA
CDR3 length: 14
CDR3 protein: CASSYLRQGAGYTF
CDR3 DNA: TGTGCCAGCAGTTACCTGAGACAGGGGGCTGGCTACACCTTC

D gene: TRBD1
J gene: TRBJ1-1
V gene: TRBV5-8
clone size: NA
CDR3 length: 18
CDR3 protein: CASSSRQRDSPRNTEAFF
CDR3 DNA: TGTGCCAGCAGCTCGAGACAAAGGGACAGTCCGAGGAACACTGAAGCTTTCTTT

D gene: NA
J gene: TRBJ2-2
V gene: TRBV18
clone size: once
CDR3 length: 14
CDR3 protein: CASSPNQGRGELFF
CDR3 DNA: TGTGCCAGCTCACCCAACCAAGGGCGCGGGGAGCTGTTTTTT

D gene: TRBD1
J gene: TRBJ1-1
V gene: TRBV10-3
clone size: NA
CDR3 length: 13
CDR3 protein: CAITTGGGTEAFF
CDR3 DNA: TGTGCCATCACCACAGGGGGGGGCACTGAAGCTTTCTTT

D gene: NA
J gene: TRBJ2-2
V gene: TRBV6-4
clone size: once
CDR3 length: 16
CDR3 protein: CASRQGGGRNTGELFF
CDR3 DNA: TGTGCCAGCAGACAAGGGGGGGGCCGGAACACCGGGGAGCTGTTTTTT

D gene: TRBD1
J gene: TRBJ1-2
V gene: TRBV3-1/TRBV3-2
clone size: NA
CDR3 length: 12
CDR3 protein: CASTQGSGGTTF
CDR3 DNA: TGTGCCAGCACCCAAGGTTCAGGGGGGACCACCTTC

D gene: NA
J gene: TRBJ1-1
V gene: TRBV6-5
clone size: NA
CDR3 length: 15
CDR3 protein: CASTIRGGRNTEAFF
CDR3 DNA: TGTGCCAGCACCATAAGGGGGGGAAGGAACACTGAAGCTTTCTTT

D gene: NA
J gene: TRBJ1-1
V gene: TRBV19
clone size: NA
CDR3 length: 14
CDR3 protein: CASSLSGVNTEAFF
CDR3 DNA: TGTGCCAGTAGTTTGAGCGGGGTGAACACTGAAGCTTTCTTT

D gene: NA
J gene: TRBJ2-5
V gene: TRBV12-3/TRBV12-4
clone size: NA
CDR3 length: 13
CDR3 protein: CASSLSLRETQYF
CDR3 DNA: TGTGCCAGCAGTTTAAGCCTTCGGGAGACCCAGTACTTC

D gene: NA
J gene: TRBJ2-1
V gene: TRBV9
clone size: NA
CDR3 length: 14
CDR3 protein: CASGQRPAHNEQFF
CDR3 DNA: TGTGCCAGCGGTCAAAGGCCGGCTCACAATGAGCAGTTCTTC

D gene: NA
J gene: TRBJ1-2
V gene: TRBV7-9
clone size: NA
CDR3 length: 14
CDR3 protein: CASSLGDLSHGYTF
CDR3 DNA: TGTGCCAGCAGCTTAGGCGACCTCTCGCATGGCTACACCTTC

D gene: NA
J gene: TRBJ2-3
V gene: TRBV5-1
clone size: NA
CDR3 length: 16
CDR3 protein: CASSLSGRGGTDTQYF
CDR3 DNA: TGCGCCAGCAGCTTGTCTGGCAGGGGGGGCACAGATACGCAGTATTTT

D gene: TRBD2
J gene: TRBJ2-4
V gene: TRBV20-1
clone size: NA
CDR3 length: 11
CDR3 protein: CSAGRENIQYF
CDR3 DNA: TGCAGTGCCGGGAGGGAAAACATTCAGTACTTC